This record covers a single T cell receptor beta chain. Its recognized antigen is unknown. There are no base qualities to consult, and no much larger clone falls within one base. From the germline V gene (reference sequence), CDR1 is LGHDT and CDR2 is YNNKEL. V has 5 bases trimmed and J has 2 bases trimmed; junction bases matching no gene number 6. The CDR3 holds 17 amino acids from the cysteine to the phenylalanine. Of all the DNA, just the CDR3 is kept, 51 bases in frame from base 1. These data originate in a study of regulatory T cells in long-lasting Graves disease (dated by TCRdb to the early 2020s). Notes on the research overall: Persistent Graves' disease was defined as antithyroid drug treatment for over 5 years with persistently positive TSH receptor autoantibodies. This study used TCR sequencing and RNA sequencing of peripheral blood to compare persistent Graves' disease patients against newly diagnosed Graves' disease patients. The study took place in China and was registered as a clinical trial. A total of roughly 33 samples underwent TCR sequencing: about 13 from persistent and around 20 from newly diagnosed Graves' disease patients. Persistent Graves' disease patients in the clinical cohort had taken antithyroid drugs for 8 to 12 years on average. Broader findings and caveats from the paper: Sequencing and analysis were restricted to the TCR beta chain. The authors noted that the small sample size was a limitation that may lower accuracy. Peripheral blood alone was examined, since thyroid tissue, which constituted the primary lesion, could not be accessed. Persistent disease showed preferential use of TRBV28, TRBJ1-2 and TRBJ2-5, whereas newly diagnosed disease favored TRBV20-1 and TRBJ2-1. Persistent patients shared more public clonotypes among themselves (over 2,500) than newly diagnosed patients did (approximately 870). Compared with newly diagnosed patients, persistent Graves' disease patients had lower TCR Shannon entropy and fewer highly expanded clones, which suggests clonal expansion.

The sample's time point label, in plain terms: persistent/refractory GD, antithyroid drugs over 5 years with positive TRAb. For both TCR sequencing and RNA sequencing, RNA was extracted from PBMCs in TRIzol. Graves' disease was diagnosed according to American Thyroid Association guidelines. Recruitment of patients was carried out at an endocrinology department in Xi'an, China. From each patient, about 8.9 milliliters of peripheral blood was collected into an EDTA anticoagulant tube. Ficoll Paque Plus density gradient separation was used to isolate PBMCs, and no additional T cell sorting was done. An Agilent 2100 Bioanalyzer and agarose gel were used to assess RNA quality, and a NanoDrop 2000 was used to measure RNA concentration. The method behind the library was multiplex PCR. The reads were generated on an Illumina HiSeq 4000. TCR beta libraries were built with iRepertoire HTBI primers and Arm-PCR amplification of CDR3 regions. PCR products were gel purified before sequencing. Per the authors' processing: Across samples, approximately 68 TRBV and approximately 15 TRBJ segments were identified and used for gene usage analysis of CDR3 amino acid clonotypes. Filtered high-quality paired reads were merged into contigs using COPE and FqMerger. BLAST was used to align contigs to the IMGT TRBV, TRBD and TRBJ reference genes, and CDR3 was defined following IMGT. Any clonotype with a frequency above 0.1% was classified as a highly expanded clone. Shannon entropy served as the measure of repertoire diversity, while the Gini coefficient captured V-J evenness. A clonotype was considered public if more than one individual shared it. The raw public data were reprocessed by TCRdb itself: fastp quality trimming at Q25, MiXCR clonotype calling, in-frame beta chains only. Rows are unified per CDR3 protein, each entry keeping the most common DNA and genes. The V and J calls come from TCRdb's annotation, not from the publication. This sample lists 650,000 to 700,000 distinct CDR3 sequences; around 30% were detected once. Of the sample, under 50% is held by the ten largest clones.

The chain links TRBV3-1 with TRBJ2-7, with 16 middle bases fitting TRBD2. The sequence came from a female donor with Graves disease. The source material was peripheral blood mononuclear cells (PBMCs), sampled when the disease was refractory, from a patient treated with antithyroid drugs. This receptor has the CDR3 CASSGTSGRAGAYEQYF. Here is the DNA: TGTGCCAGCAGCGGGACTAGCGGGAGGGCCGGCGCCTACGAGCAGTACTTC.